The 20 T cell receptor beta chains below were found in one sample sequenced in a study of human T cells and chemical hapten exposure (dated by TCRdb to the early 2020s). The sample's time point label, in plain terms: patch test 1, 2 weeks after DPC sensitization. The meaning of the sample's treatment or condition label: therapeutic diphenylcyclopropenone sensitization with weekly scalp DPC. Library generation was performed with RACE. The sample was run on a NextSeq 500. The raw public reads went through TCRdb reprocessing: fastp at Q25, MiXCR clone calling, in-frame beta chains kept. Each CDR3 protein gets just one entry, which takes the most common genes and DNA from the rows behind it. The sample data list roughly 160,000 distinct CDR3 sequences, and 13% to 15% of these were observed just once. The ten largest account for 1.7% of the sample. The input for sequencing was whole blood, taken in connection with sensitization to the hapten diphenylcyclopropenone (DPC). The source is a woman aged 25 to 39 with alopecia areata. Some clones in this sample may be carry-over from other donors' samples.

The chain is built from TRBV18 and TRBJ2-2, with D possibly matching TRBD1 (6 bases). CDR3 length equals 15 residues. The V gene's germline CDR1 is KGHSH and CDR2 LQKENI. The V and J ends lost 2 bases and 4 bases respectively, with 11 bases between them. The DNA of the CDR3 is TGTGCCAGCTCACCAGACCAGGGGTCCACCGGGGAGCTGTTTTTT. Protein sequence: CASSPDQGSTGELFF. Drawing the rest from reference TRBV18 and TRBJ2-2, the complete variable domain is NAGVMQNPRHLVRRRGQEARLRCSPMKGHSHVYWYRQLPEEGLKFMVYLQKENIIDESGMPKERFSAEFPKEGPSILRIQQVVRGDSAAYFCASSPDQGSTGELFFGEGSRLTVL.

The chain is built from TRBV12-2 and TRBJ2-7; the DNA was not used to check the table's D call, TRBD2. TRBV12-2 represents a pseudogene. The length of the CDR3 is 17 residues. The CDR3 sequence: CASRFFPGLAGVSEQYF. Written as DNA, the CDR3 is TGTGCAAGTCGCTTCTTTCCGGGACTAGCGGGAGTAAGCGAGCAGTACTTC.

This clonotype was observed a few times. J is TRBJ2-1 and V is TRBV5-4, with D hard to call. V gave up 4 bases and J gave up 8 bases, with 13 bases separating them. CDR1 SGHNT and CDR2 YYREEE come from the germline V gene (reference sequence). The CDR3 covers 13 residues. The CDR3 reads CASSPKPEYEQFF. CDR3 nucleotide sequence: TGTGCCAGCAGCCCCAAACCAGAGTATGAGCAGTTCTTC. The complete variable domain, with remaining parts taken from reference TRBV5-4 and TRBJ2-1, reads ETGVTQSPTHLIKTRGQQVTLRCSSQSGHNTVSWYQQALGQGPQFIFQYYREEENGRGNFPPRFSGLQFPNYSSELNVNALELDDSALYLCASSPKPEYEQFFGPGTRLTVL.

This clonotype appeared a few times. The chain joins TRBV14 to TRBJ1-2; D possibly corresponds to TRBD1 (6 bases). Germline-derived CDR1 and CDR2 are SGHDN and FVKESK. The CDR3 is made up of 15 amino acids. The V end was cut by 1 base, the J end by 6 bases, with 15 bases between. CDR3 amino acids: CASSQVAGVHHGYTF. In DNA form, the CDR3 reads TGTGCCAGCAGCCAAGTCGCAGGGGTTCATCATGGCTACACCTTC.

This rearrangement joins TRBV5-5 to TRBJ1-2; possible D gene TRBD1, 5 bases. Germline V CDR1 and CDR2: SGHKS, YYEKEE (reference sequence). V was shortened by 5 bases and J by 1 base, with 12 bases between the two germline ends. This CDR3 is built from 14 residues. The CDR3 reads CASRSGTDNYGYTF. CDR3 bases: TGTGCCAGCAGATCCGGGACGGATAACTATGGCTACACCTTC. The full variable domain, its missing parts supplied by reference TRBV5-5 and TRBJ1-2, is DAGVTQSPTHLIKTRGQQVTLRCSPISGHKSVSWYQQVLGQGPQFIFQYYEKEERGRGNFPDRFSARQFPNYSSELNVNALLLGDSALYLCASRSGTDNYGYTFGSGTRLTVV.

This clonotype has more than one count but fewer than ten. The chain employs TRBV6-1 and TRBJ1-1; D not resolved. This CDR3 has 12 residues. Deletions cut 5 bases from V and 5 bases from J, with 9 bases between. The germline V gene encodes CDR1 MNHNS and CDR2 SASEGT. The CDR3 bases are TGTGCCAGCAGTTTCCTTGGGACTGAAGCTTTCTTT. This gives the protein CASSFLGTEAFF.

Of note for this clonotype: An end of the junction does not agree with germline; a read error may underlie this. The gene calls are TRBV20-1 and TRBJ2-7, with 8 bases matching TRBD2. The CDR3 length is 16 residues. The germline CDR1 and CDR2 sequences are DFQATT and SNEGSKA (reference sequence). CDR3 nucleotide sequence: TGCAGTACTAGAGCGAACGGAGGGAGCGGGGGCTACGAGCAGTACTTC. It is translated as CSTRANGGSGGYEQYF.

This clonotype showed up just a few times. The rearrangement links TRBV2 to TRBJ1-1; D not certain. V shed 0 bases and J shed 1 base, with 9 bases lying between them. From germline, CDR1 is SNHLY and CDR2 FYNNEI. The CDR3 has 15 amino acids. The CDR3 sequence is CASSEAGTGNTEAFF. The CDR3 DNA follows: TGTGCCAGCAGTGAAGCGGGTACGGGGAACACTGAAGCTTTCTTT.

The sample holds a few counts of this clonotype. The V and J genes are TRBV12-3 or TRBV12-4 and TRBJ1-5; 7 bases line up with TRBD1. This CDR3 spans 15 amino acids. Trimming removed 7 bases from V and 6 bases from J; junction bases left unmatched: 12. CDR3 bases: TGTGCCAGCACCCTCGCTGAGGGGGCGGGTCAGCCCCAGCATTTT. Its translation: CASTLAEGAGQPQHF.

This clonotype was observed at least ten times. J is TRBJ2-5 and V is TRBV6-2 or TRBV6-3; D is possibly TRBD1 or TRBD2 (5 bases each). Germline V gene lookup returns CDR1 MNHEY and CDR2 SVGEGT. The CDR3 loop spans 15 amino acids. The V gene lost 5 bases and the J gene lost 1 base, with 14 bases spanning the gap. CDR3 in amino acids: CASSVPGRRQETQYF. The CDR3 DNA reads TGTGCCAGCAGTGTACCGGGACGACGCCAAGAGACCCAGTACTTC.

The V gene is TRBV6-5, the J gene TRBJ1-1; D remains ambiguous. Trimming removed 0 bases at V and 0 bases at J, with 8 bases between. This CDR3 has 15 amino acids. The germline V gene has CDR1 MNHEY and CDR2 SVGAGI. CDR3 loop: CASSYSQRMNTEAFF. CDR3 DNA: TGTGCCAGCAGTTACTCCCAGAGAATGAACACTGAAGCTTTCTTT.

There are many counts of this clonotype. V gene TRBV19 combines with J gene TRBJ2-6; D is unclear. Germline values: CDR1 LNHDA, CDR2 SQIVND (reference sequence). V was clipped by 5 bases and J by 3 bases, with 11 bases between them. The length of the CDR3 is 15 residues. The CDR3 DNA sequence: TGTGCCAGTAGTGTGGAGTTGGGTGGGGCCAACGTCCTGACTTTC. Encoded protein: CASSVELGGANVLTF.

This clonotype was seen a handful of times. The J gene is TRBJ1-1, the V gene TRBV6-1, with a tentative D call TRBD1 (6 bases). This CDR3 is 12 amino acids long. Germline V gene sequence: CDR1 MNHNS, CDR2 SASEGT. Trimming left V 5 bases short and J 4 bases short, with 8 bases between. CDR3 nucleotide sequence: TGTGCCAGCAGTTCAGGGGCCACTGAAGCTTTCTTT. Residues: CASSSGATEAFF.

A few counts support this clonotype. The chain uses TRBV6-1 and TRBJ2-3, with 8 bases fitting TRBD1. Germline V gene lookup returns CDR1 MNHNS and CDR2 SASEGT. This CDR3 is built from 15 residues. V shed 5 bases and J 0 bases; nucleotides not matched to a gene: 4. CDR3 loop: CASSSRQGSTDTQYF. As DNA, the CDR3 is TGTGCCAGCAGTTCTCGACAGGGGAGCACAGATACGCAGTATTTT.

This clonotype showed up many times. This chain links TRBV6-2 or TRBV6-3 with TRBJ1-1; 9 bases are a match to TRBD1. The germline V gene has CDR1 MNHEY and CDR2 SVGEGT. The CDR3 totals 16 residues. V was pared by 6 bases and J by 2 bases, with 10 bases of the junction left unmatched. The CDR3 nucleotides are TGTGCCAGCAGCCCCGAGACAGGGGGATTTAACACTGAAGCTTTCTTT. Translating it yields CASSPETGGFNTEAFF.

CDR3 sequence (DNA): TGTGCCAGCTCACCGCCCGTGGAAGGGAGGGAGACCCAGTACTTC. Residues: CASSPPVEGRETQYF. This chain connects TRBV18 to TRBJ2-5, with D perhaps matching TRBD2 (6 bases). V gave up 3 bases and J gave up 5 bases, with 16 bases separating them. Germline loops: CDR1 KGHSH, CDR2 LQKENI. The CDR3 is made up of 15 amino acids.

Ten or more counts support this clonotype. This rearrangement joins TRBV29-1 to TRBJ2-1; D gene unclear. CDR1 is SQVTM, CDR2 ANQGSEA, per germline. Trimming took 7 bases from V and 0 from J, leaving 4 bases between them. This CDR3 is built from 11 residues. CDR3 amino acids: CSGFSYNEQFF. The CDR3 DNA reads as TGCAGCGGATTCTCCTACAATGAGCAGTTCTTC.

This clonotype has a single count. The rearrangement joins TRBV28 to TRBJ1-6; D unresolved. This CDR3 has 14 residues. Germline CDR1 and CDR2: MDHEN and SYDVKM. Deletions cut 1 base from V and 10 bases from J, with 11 bases between. The CDR3 DNA follows: TGTGCCAGCAGTTTATCCACCCAAATCTCACCCCTCCACTTT. This codes for CASSLSTQISPLHF.

J is TRBJ2-7 and V is TRBV20-1, with a tentative D call TRBD1 (6 bases). Germline CDR1 reads DFQATT; CDR2 reads SNEGSKA (reference sequence). Between the trimmed V and J ends, which lost 5 bases and 5 bases, there was a span of 10 bases. The CDR3 contains 11 residues. CDR3 residues: CSAGRGDEQYF. The CDR3 bases are TGCAGTGCTGGCAGGGGTGACGAGCAGTACTTC.

The chain recombines TRBV7-2 with TRBJ2-3, with D perhaps assigned TRBD1 or TRBD2 (5 bases each). Germline CDR1 and CDR2: SGHTA and FQGNSA. Trimming cost V 5 bases and J 0 bases, with 15 bases left between them. The CDR3 is 16 residues long. For the CDR3, the DNA is TGTGCCAGCAGCCCATGGGACGGAATTAGCACAGATACGCAGTATTTT. Protein product: CASSPWDGISTDTQYF.